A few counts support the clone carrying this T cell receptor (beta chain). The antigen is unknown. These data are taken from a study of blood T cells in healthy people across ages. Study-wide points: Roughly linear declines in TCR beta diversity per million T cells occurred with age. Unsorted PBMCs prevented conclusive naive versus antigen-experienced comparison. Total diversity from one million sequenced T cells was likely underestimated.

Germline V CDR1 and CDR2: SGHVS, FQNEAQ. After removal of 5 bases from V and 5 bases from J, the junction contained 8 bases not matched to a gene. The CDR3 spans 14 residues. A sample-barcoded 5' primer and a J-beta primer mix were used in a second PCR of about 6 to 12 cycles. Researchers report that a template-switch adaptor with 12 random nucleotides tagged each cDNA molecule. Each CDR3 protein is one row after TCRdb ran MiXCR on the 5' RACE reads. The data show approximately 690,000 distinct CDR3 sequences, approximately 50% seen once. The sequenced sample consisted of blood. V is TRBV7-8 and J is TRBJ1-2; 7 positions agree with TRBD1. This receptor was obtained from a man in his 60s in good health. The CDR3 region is CASSTGTDPYGYTF. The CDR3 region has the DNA TGTGCCAGCAGCACCGGGACAGACCCTTATGGCTACACCTTC.